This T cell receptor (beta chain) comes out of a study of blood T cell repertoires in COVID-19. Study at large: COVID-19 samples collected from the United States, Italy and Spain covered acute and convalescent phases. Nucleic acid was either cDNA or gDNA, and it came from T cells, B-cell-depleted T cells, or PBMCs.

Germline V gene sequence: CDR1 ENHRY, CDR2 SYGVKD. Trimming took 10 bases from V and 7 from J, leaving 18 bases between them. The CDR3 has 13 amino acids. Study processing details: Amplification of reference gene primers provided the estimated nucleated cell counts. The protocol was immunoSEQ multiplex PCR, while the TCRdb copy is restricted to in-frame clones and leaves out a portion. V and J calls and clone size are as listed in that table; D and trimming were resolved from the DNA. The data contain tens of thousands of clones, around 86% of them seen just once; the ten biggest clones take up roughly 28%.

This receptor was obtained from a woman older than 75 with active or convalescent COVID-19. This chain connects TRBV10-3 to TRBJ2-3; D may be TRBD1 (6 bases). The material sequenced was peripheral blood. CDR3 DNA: TGTGCCACCGGAATGCCAGGGGTAAATACGCAGTATTTT. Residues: CATGMPGVNTQYF.